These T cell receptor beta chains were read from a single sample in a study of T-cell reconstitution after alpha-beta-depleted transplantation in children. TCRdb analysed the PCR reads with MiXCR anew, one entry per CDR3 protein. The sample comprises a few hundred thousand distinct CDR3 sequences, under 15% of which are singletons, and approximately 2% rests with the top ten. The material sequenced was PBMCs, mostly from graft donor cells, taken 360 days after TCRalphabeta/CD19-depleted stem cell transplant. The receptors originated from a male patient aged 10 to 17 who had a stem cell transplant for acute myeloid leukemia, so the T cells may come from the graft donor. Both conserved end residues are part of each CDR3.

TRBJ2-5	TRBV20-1	CSARDPAGYQETQYF
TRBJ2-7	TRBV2	CAICLVDRGPPRSYEQYF
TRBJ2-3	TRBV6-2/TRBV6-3	CASSYGHHRGALTDTQYF
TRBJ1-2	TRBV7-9	CASSVRGGHGYTF
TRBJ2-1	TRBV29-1	CSVGGVSASYNEQFF
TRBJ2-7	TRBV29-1	CSVEAGTSYEQYF
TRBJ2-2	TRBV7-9	CASSLETGMIYTGELFF
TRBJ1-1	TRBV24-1	CATQRGLYTEAFF
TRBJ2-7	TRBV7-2	CASSLAGGLGGQYF
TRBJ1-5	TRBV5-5	CASSLQAYSNQPQHF
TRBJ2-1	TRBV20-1	CSARGAAAGDNEQFF
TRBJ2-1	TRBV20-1	CSARETSEWAQFF
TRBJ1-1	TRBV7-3	CASSTGQYTEAFF
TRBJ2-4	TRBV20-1	CSVSLAGGGPKNIQYF
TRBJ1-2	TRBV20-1	CSARQGPNYGYTF
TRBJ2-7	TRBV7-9	CASSPRVTGDEQYF
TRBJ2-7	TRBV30	CAWSRDGFLPSSYEQYF
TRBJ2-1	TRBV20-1	CSIAGEYNEQFF
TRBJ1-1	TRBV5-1	CASSLGRKNTEAFF
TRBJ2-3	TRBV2	CASSAEVTDTQYF
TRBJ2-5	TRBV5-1	CASSLGSGRVDETQYF
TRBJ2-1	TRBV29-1	CSVELQNEQFF
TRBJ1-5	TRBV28	CASSQIGEGPNQPQHF
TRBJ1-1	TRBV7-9	CASSPIRQVNTEAFF
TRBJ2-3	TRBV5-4	CASSSERGATDTQYF
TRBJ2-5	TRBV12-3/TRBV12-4	CASRRTFQETQYF
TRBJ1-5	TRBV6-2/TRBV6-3	CASSYFFAENQPQHF
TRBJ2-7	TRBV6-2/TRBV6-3	CASSYGLLGPDAYEQYF
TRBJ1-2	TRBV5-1	CASSLEGSNYGYTF
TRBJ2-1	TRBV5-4	CASSPFGGSSYNEQFF
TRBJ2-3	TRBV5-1	CASSLTGGPRTDTQYF
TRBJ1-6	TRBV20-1	CSALTGALSYNSPLHF
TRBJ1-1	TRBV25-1	CASSATKNTEAFF
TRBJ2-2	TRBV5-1	CASSLAMASGRRNTGELFF
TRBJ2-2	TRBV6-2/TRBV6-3	CASLQGFSTGELFF
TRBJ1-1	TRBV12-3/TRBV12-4	CASSFWENEAFF
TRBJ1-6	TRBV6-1	CASNLGVGNSPLHF
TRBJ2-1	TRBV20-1	CSAAGGYNEQFF
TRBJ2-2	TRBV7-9	CASSLYDSNTGELFF
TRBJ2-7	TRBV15	CATSRGDEQYF